Listed below are T cell receptor beta chains from one sample, sequenced in a study of regulatory T cells in long-lasting Graves disease. TCRdb re-called the multiplex PCR reads with MiXCR, one entry per CDR3 protein. Of 560,000 or so distinct CDR3 sequences in the sample, more than 15% were seen once. These data were likewise used in another study, on T cells in Graves' hyperthyroidism and ophthalmopathy.

The material sequenced was peripheral blood mononuclear cells (PBMCs), taken at new diagnosis, from a patient treated with antithyroid drugs. The source of these receptors is a young man with Graves disease. Each CDR3 is given with its conserved first and last residue. The order of the fields is J gene, D gene, clone size, V gene, CDR3 DNA, CDR3 protein. A D gene is named only where the DNA matches it firmly. A clone size is listed for some rows: how often the clone was seen (once, few, many), or a class if it is expanded.

>TRBJ2-6|-|few|TRBV6-1
TGTGCCAGCAGTGAGGTCAGCGGCTCTGGGGCCAACGTCCTGACTTTC
CASSEVSGSGANVLTF
>TRBJ2-7|TRBD2|-|TRBV3-1
TGTGCCAGCAGCCAAGGCGTACTAGCGGGAGGTGAGCAGTACTTC
CASSQGVLAGGEQYF
>TRBJ2-7|-|-|TRBV7-9
TGTGCCAGCAGCTTAGGCGCTGACATCTCCTACGAGCAGTACTTC
CASSLGADISYEQYF
>TRBJ2-1|TRBD2|few|TRBV14
TGTGCCAGCAGCCAAAGTCATCCGGGACTACAGGACAATGAGCAGTTCTTC
CASSQSHPGLQDNEQFF
>TRBJ1-2|TRBD1|many|TRBV6-9
TGTGCCAGCAGTTACTCAGACAGGGGTGGCTACACCTTC
CASSYSDRGGYTF
>TRBJ2-7|TRBD1|few|TRBV12-3/TRBV12-4
TGTGCCAGCAGTTATACAGGGGGGCGAACGAACGAGCAGTACTTC
CASSYTGGRTNEQYF
>TRBJ2-3|TRBD1|many|TRBV20-1
TGCAGTGCTAGGGGGACAGGGGGCACAGATACGCAGTATTTT
CSARGTGGTDTQYF
>TRBJ2-5|-|few|TRBV6-2/TRBV6-3
TGTGCCAGCAGTTCCGGTAGGGGTCGGGAGACCCAGTACTTC
CASSSGRGRETQYF
>TRBJ2-2|TRBD1|few|TRBV6-2/TRBV6-3
TGTGCCAGCAGTTACTGGTCAGGGGGTATCACCGGGGAGCTGTTTTTT
CASSYWSGGITGELFF
>TRBJ1-1|-|many|TRBV15
TGTGCCACCAGCAGAGAGTTGTCCGACACTGAAGCTTTCTTT
CATSRELSDTEAFF
>TRBJ1-1|-|many|TRBV20-1
TGCAGTGCACTACAGGGTGGGTACACTGAAGCTTTCTTT
CSALQGGYTEAFF
>TRBJ1-1|-|few|TRBV18
TGTGCCAGCTCACCAAATTTGGGGCAGGACACTGAAGCTTTCTTT
CASSPNLGQDTEAFF
>TRBJ1-1|TRBD1|few|TRBV6-1
TGTGCCAGCATCTTTGGCGGACAGGGGGCCACTGAAGCTTTCTTT
CASIFGGQGATEAFF
>TRBJ2-1|TRBD2|-|TRBV18
TGTGCCAGCTCACCCGGACTAGCGGGTATGAATGAGCAGTTCTTC
CASSPGLAGMNEQFF
>TRBJ2-2|TRBD2|many|TRBV20-1
TGCAGTGCTAGAGACCCCCAGCGGGAGTTCACCGGGGAGCTGTTTTTT
CSARDPQREFTGELFF
>TRBJ2-5|-|many|TRBV27
TGTGCCAGCAGCCCGAGGGGCGCGGGACGGGGCGAGACCCAGTACTTC
CASSPRGAGRGETQYF
>TRBJ1-5|TRBD1|few|TRBV6-2/TRBV6-3
TGTGCCAGCAGTCCGGGGACAGCCCGCAATCAGCCCCAGCATTTT
CASSPGTARNQPQHF
>TRBJ2-1|TRBD2|many|TRBV6-2/TRBV6-3
TGTGCCAGCACTTTCACTGCTAGCGGGAGCTCCTACAATGAGCAGTTCTTC
CASTFTASGSSYNEQFF
>TRBJ1-5|-|-|TRBV6-1
TGTGCCAGCAGTGAAATGGGGGGTTCCAACCAGCCCCAGCATTTT
CASSEMGGSNQPQHF
>TRBJ2-5|-|-|TRBV20-1
TGCATCTGGTCTCGGCAGGCGGGAGAGACCCAGTACTTC
CIWSRQAGETQYF
>TRBJ1-4|-|-|TRBV4-1
TGCGCCAGCAGACGGACGAGCGGTGAAAAACTGTTTTTT
CASRRTSGEKLFF
>TRBJ1-1|-|many|TRBV2
TGTGCCAGCGCGTTTACAACGAACACTGAAGCTTTCTTT
CASAFTTNTEAFF
>TRBJ1-5|TRBD1|many|TRBV30
TGTGCCTGGAGTGTCGGACAGGGGAGTCAGCCCCAGCATTTT
CAWSVGQGSQPQHF
>TRBJ1-4|-|-|TRBV20-1
TGCAGTGCTAGAGCGCGGGCGGGGGCGCGGGCCGCCATTGAAAAACTGTTTTTT
CSARARAGARAAIEKLFF
>TRBJ2-5|TRBD2|many|TRBV20-1
TGCAGTGCTAGTTTTCGGACTAGCGTGGAGACCCAGTACTTC
CSASFRTSVETQYF
>TRBJ2-7|-|many|TRBV7-7
TGTGCTAGCAGCCCGGGGGAGAACACCGAGCAGTACTTC
CASSPGENTEQYF
>TRBJ2-2|-|many|TRBV28
TGTGCCAGCAGTTTCAGAGTCACCGGGGAGCTGTTTTTT
CASSFRVTGELFF
>TRBJ1-4|-|few|TRBV5-1
TGCGCCAGCAGCCCTCGGGGTCCCGCAACTAATGAAAAACTGTTTTTT
CASSPRGPATNEKLFF
>TRBJ1-2|-|few|TRBV5-1
TGCGCCAGCAGCTTGGAACACCTCGGAGACTATGGCTACACCTTC
CASSLEHLGDYGYTF
>TRBJ2-7|-|few|TRBV9
TGTGCCAGCAGCGTCCAAGCGCAATCCCCCTACGAGCAGTACTTC
CASSVQAQSPYEQYF
>TRBJ1-5|-|-|TRBV28
TGTGCCAGCAGTTTACTTCCCGGGATACCAAATCAGCCCCAGCATTTT
CASSLLPGIPNQPQHF
>TRBJ1-2|TRBD1|few|TRBV5-1
TGCGCCAGCAGCTTGGACAGGGGGCTTAACTATGGCTACACCTTC
CASSLDRGLNYGYTF
>TRBJ2-7|TRBD2|few|TRBV30
TGTGCCTGGAGTGTACTAGCGGGAGTTCGGGAGCAGTACTTC
CAWSVLAGVREQYF
>TRBJ2-3|-|once|TRBV12-3/TRBV12-4
TGTGCCAGCTTCTTTAGGAGCGCAGATACGCAGTATTTT
CASFFRSADTQYF
>TRBJ2-3|-|-|TRBV6-1
TGCGCCAGCAGTGAGAAGAACCCAACAGATACGCAGTATTTT
CASSEKNPTDTQYF
>TRBJ2-7|TRBD1|-|TRBV29-1
TGCAGCGTTGAGTTAGGACAGGGGGCGGGGGAGCAGTACTTC
CSVELGQGAGEQYF
>TRBJ2-3|-|many|TRBV6-2/TRBV6-3
TGTGCCAGCAGTTACTCGTACAGGGATACGCAGTATTTT
CASSYSYRDTQYF
>TRBJ2-1|TRBD2|many|TRBV20-1
TGCAGTGGAGGTGGGGGGACTAGCGGGAGAGTGAATGAGCAGTTCTTC
CSGGGGTSGRVNEQFF
>TRBJ2-2|TRBD2|few|TRBV27
TGTGCCAGCGACCCGAGGGGGACTAGCGGGTTCGGGGAGCTGTTTTTT
CASDPRGTSGFGELFF
>TRBJ1-3|-|many|TRBV11-2
TGTGCCAGCAGCTTAGATTACAGCCAATACTCTGGAAACACCATATATTTT
CASSLDYSQYSGNTIYF
>TRBJ2-5|TRBD2|-|TRBV5-1
TGCGCCAGCAGCTTGGGGACGGGACTAGCTCGGGAGACCCAGTACTTC
CASSLGTGLARETQYF
>TRBJ2-7|TRBD2|many|TRBV28
TGTGCCAGCAGCTCAGTAGCGGGAGGTTCTTCCTACGAGCAGTACTTC
CASSSVAGGSSYEQYF
>TRBJ2-5|-|-|TRBV7-3
TGTGCCAGCAGCCAACAGGGACCAGGGGAGACCCAGTACTTC
CASSQQGPGETQYF
>TRBJ2-5|-|few|TRBV24-1
TGTGCCACCAGCGAGGGGGAGACCCAGTACTTC
CATSEGETQYF
>TRBJ1-2|-|few|TRBV10-3
TGTGCCATAATGGCTGGGTTCGGCTACACCTTC
CAIMAGFGYTF
>TRBJ2-2|-|-|TRBV27
TGTGCCAGCAGTTTCTGGGAGCTGTTTTTT
CASSFWELFF
>TRBJ2-7|-|few|TRBV20-1
TGCAGTGTGGAGCGGAGCCCCTTCTCCTACGAGCAGTACTTC
CSVERSPFSYEQYF
>TRBJ1-5|-|few|TRBV15
TGTGCCACCAGCAGAGGGTCTCAGGTCTCAGGTCGGCCCCAGCATTTT
CATSRGSQVSGRPQHF
>TRBJ2-7|-|many|TRBV11-2
TGTGCCAGCAGCTGGGGAGGGGGGAGAACCGGAGGGGAGCAGTACTTC
CASSWGGGRTGGEQYF
>TRBJ1-1|TRBD1|few|TRBV10-1
TGCGCCAGACGGACAGGGAACACTGAAGCTTTCTTT
CARRTGNTEAFF
>TRBJ2-1|TRBD2|many|TRBV20-1
TGCAGTGCTAGTCGTACTAGCGGGAGTAATGAGCAGTTCTTC
CSASRTSGSNEQFF
>TRBJ2-7|-|many|TRBV3-1
TGTGCCAGCAGCCAAGATGGACAGATACAGTACTTC
CASSQDGQIQYF